The rows below give T cell receptor beta chains drawn from one sample of a study of blood T cell repertoires in COVID-19. Profiled with immunoSEQ multiplex PCR; TCRdb holds only in-frame clones, not every one. The table lists around 56,000 clones, around 70% of them singletons. The source material was peripheral blood. The origin of the receptors is a woman in her sixties or seventies with acute or convalescent COVID-19. Both conserved end residues are trimmed from each CDR3.

TRBJ1-2 TRBV9 ASSAPGTNHGDGYT
TRBJ1-1 TRBV5-1 ASSLRGQSATEAF
TRBJ2-5 TRBV2 ASRGEASTQY
TRBJ1-1 TRBV5-1 ASSFSHQNTEAF
TRBJ2-5 TRBV19 ASSLGLAGGPGETQY
TRBJ2-3 TRBV4-1 ASSKGSGGKTDTQY
TRBJ1-1 TRBV7-9 ASSRQGGWTEAF
TRBJ1-2 TRBV4-1 ASSHLPGQSYGYT
TRBJ1-3 TRBV7-3 ASSLRRGNTIY
TRBJ1-2 TRBV4-1 ASSQGIGQGASFYGYT
TRBJ2-3 TRBV12-3/TRBV12-4 ATLTRGTQY
TRBJ1-5 TRBV30 AWSLAQGNFVYQPQH
TRBJ2-3 TRBV19 ASSTLGGGKDTQY
TRBJ1-3 TRBV3-1/TRBV3-2 ASMKQNSGNTIY
TRBJ1-2 TRBV6-2/TRBV6-3 ASSSQVPYGYT
TRBJ1-2 TRBV6-5 ASFGSESYGYT
TRBJ2-3 TRBV5-1 ASSSMTLGATDTQY
TRBJ2-1 TRBV7-9 ASSLGAGPYNEQF
TRBJ1-2 TRBV7-9 ASSPVGQGYGYT
TRBJ2-3 TRBV7-3 ASSSSTGGGTDTQY
TRBJ1-6 TRBV7-9 ASSSGGAGSPLH
TRBJ1-1 TRBV5-6 ASSHYSATEAF
TRBJ2-1 TRBV13 ASTIGGQAYNEQF
TRBJ2-6 TRBV7-9 ASSLGADFVVSGANVLT
TRBJ1-4 TRBV4-1 ASSQAGGLNEKLF
TRBJ2-1 TRBV5-4 ASSPLPDRGSGLYNEQF
TRBJ1-2 TRBV2 ASSGTGNYGYT
TRBJ2-6 TRBV2 ASKGAESGANVLT
TRBJ1-1 TRBV19 ASSVRGLGSTEAF
TRBJ2-3 TRBV12-5 ASGAGQKTSTDTQY
TRBJ1-5 TRBV27 ASSTGGGNQPQH
TRBJ1-1 TRBV6-5 ASSGQTLMNTEAF
TRBJ1-1 TRBV14 ASSPLGQGYSNTEAF
TRBJ1-3 TRBV11-2 ASSPLRGINTIY
TRBJ1-1 TRBV5-1 ASSLGLSSGPLEAF
TRBJ1-5 TRBV7-8 ASSLAVGNQPQH
TRBJ2-3 TRBV24-1 AISRGLADTDTQY
TRBJ1-4 TRBV6-5 ASETSFRELF
TRBJ1-2 TRBV28 ASRGTVYGYT
TRBJ2-7 TRBV7-9 ASSLPPRGQDHYEQY
TRBJ1-1 TRBV5-4 ASSFRGGGTEAF
TRBJ1-2 TRBV3-1/TRBV3-2 ASSPRGGKGGYT
TRBJ2-1 TRBV3-1/TRBV3-2 ASSHHQGMNEQF
TRBJ1-2 TRBV5-6 ASSLFELDYGYT
TRBJ1-5 TRBV12-3/TRBV12-4 ASSRTAYTPQH
TRBJ2-1 TRBV11-3 ASSLGTAPADEQF
TRBJ1-4 TRBV24-1 ATSDRGESRGKLF
TRBJ2-4 TRBV19 ASSFDSASAKNIQY
TRBJ1-1 TRBV18 ASSPWDSLRADEAF
TRBJ2-7 TRBV6-5 ATSGRQGAYEQY
TRBJ2-2 TRBV11-1 ASRPGQGLGGELF
TRBJ1-2 TRBV24-1 ATSDPRTEGYT
TRBJ1-6 TRBV10-1 ASSESGKYNSPLH
TRBJ1-1 TRBV6-5 ASSPPGFQNTEAF
TRBJ2-3 TRBV19 ASSMTSGVADTQY
TRBJ2-7 TRBV5-4 ASSVKDRGEQY
TRBJ2-5 TRBV5-1 ASSPGLAGAGVETQY
TRBJ1-6 TRBV5-4 ASSSDRASSPLH